These 16 T cell receptor beta chains were all obtained from the same sample, sequenced in a study of blood T cell repertoires in COVID-19. TCRdb's table, derived via immunoSEQ multiplex PCR, lists solely in-frame clones and lacks some. The table records some 70,000 clones, 79% of them present only once. The sequencing sample was made of peripheral blood. The receptor source for this set is a woman in her forties or fifties with acute or convalescent COVID-19.

This clone occurred once. The chain recombines TRBV4-3 with TRBJ1-1, with D tentatively TRBD1 (5 bases). CDR3 size: 13 residues. In germline, CDR1 is LGHNA, CDR2 YSLEER. V was cut by 6 bases and J by 1 base, with 9 bases left in between. In DNA, the CDR3 is TGCGCCAGCAGAAATCAGGGGAACACTGAAGCTTTCTTT. It codes for CASRNQGNTEAFF.

The chain links TRBV12-3 or TRBV12-4 to TRBJ2-2, with TRBD2 matching 7 bases. The CDR3 is 13 residues long. V lost 7 bases to trimming and J lost 4 bases; unmatched junction nucleotides: 3. CDR3 region: CASTGTTTGELFF. The DNA for the CDR3 is TGTGCCAGCACCGGGACTACCACCGGGGAGCTGTTTTTT.

This chain joins TRBV6-6 and TRBJ2-2, with 8 bases aligning to TRBD1. Looked up from germline, CDR1 is MNHNY and CDR2 is SVGAGI (reference sequence). The V segment lost 5 bases and the J segment 0 bases; nucleotides outside the gene matches: 5. The CDR3 consists of 16 residues. DNA for the CDR3: TGTGCCAGCAGTCCCCAGGGGGCCCCGAACACCGGGGAGCTGTTTTTT. It is translated as CASSPQGAPNTGELFF.

The chain uses TRBV4-1 and TRBJ1-4; 8 bases are a match to TRBD1. Germline values: CDR1 MGHRA, CDR2 YSYEKL. The CDR3 is 15 amino acids. V trimming: 1 base; J trimming: 5 bases; junction bases outside the gene matches: 3. CDR3: CASSQARQGNEKLFF. CDR3 sequence (DNA): TGCGCCAGCAGCCAAGCCCGACAGGGGAATGAAAAACTGTTTTTT.

The rearrangement joins TRBV20-1 to TRBJ2-3; tentative D call: TRBD1 (5 bases). The germline V gene encodes CDR1 DFQATT and CDR2 SNEGSKA (reference sequence). The ends were cut back, 6 bases at V and 6 bases at J, with 7 bases in the middle. The CDR3 has 10 residues. This chain's CDR3 is CSAGADTQYF. In DNA, the CDR3 is TGCAGTGCAGGGGCGGATACGCAGTATTTT.

This chain joins TRBV29-1 and TRBJ2-3, with 10 bases that match TRBD1. The CDR3 runs to 14 residues. Germline assignment: CDR1 SQVTM and CDR2 ANQGSEA. V lost 3 bases and J lost 6; bases outside the gene matches: 6. CDR3 bases: TGCAGCGTTGACCGGACAGGGGGAGTTGATACGCAGTATTTT. This gives the protein CSVDRTGGVDTQYF.

The V gene is TRBV28, the J gene TRBJ1-1; no firm D call. The germline gives CDR1 MDHEN, CDR2 SYDVKM. The CDR3 covers 11 residues. V was trimmed by 7 bases and J by 0 bases, leaving 3 bases between them. CDR3 nucleotide sequence: TGTGCCAGCACCGTGAACACTGAAGCTTTCTTT. Translating gives CASTVNTEAFF.

This chain uses TRBV5-1 with TRBJ2-1; 8 nucleotides agree with TRBD2. This CDR3 is 14 amino acids long. Germline loops: CDR1 SGHRS, CDR2 YFSETQ. J lost 9 bases, V lost 4 bases, and 9 bases had no gene match. CDR3 coding DNA: TGCGCCAGCAGCAGGGGACTAGAGAGTCCTGAGCAGTTCTTC. Protein: CASSRGLESPEQFF.

The V gene is TRBV7-2, the J gene TRBJ2-3; TRBD2 aligns across 9 bases. The CDR3 extends over 17 amino acids. V trimming: 1 base; J trimming: 2 bases; junction bases outside the gene matches: 7. Germline V gene data show CDR1 as SGHTA and CDR2 as FQGNSA. The CDR3 DNA sequence: TGTGCCAGCAGCTTAGTGGGTAGCGGGAGTATCACAGATACGCAGTATTTT. Amino acids: CASSLVGSGSITDTQYF. Complete variable domain (other parts from reference TRBV7-2 and TRBJ2-3): GAGVSQSPSNKVTEKGKDVELRCDPISGHTALYWYRQSLGQGLEFLIYFQGNSAPDKSGLPSDRFSAERTGGSVSTLTIQRTQQEDSAVYLCASSLVGSGSITDTQYFGPGTRLTVL.

The genes are TRBV18 and TRBJ1-5, with a tentative D call TRBD1 (5 bases). Between the trimmed V and J ends, which lost 2 bases and 4 bases, there was a span of 9 bases. Germline assignment: CDR1 KGHSH and CDR2 LQKENI. CDR3 length: 14 amino acids. CDR3 region: CASSPDSINQPQHF. CDR3 coding DNA: TGTGCCAGCTCACCAGACAGCATTAATCAGCCCCAGCATTTT. The whole variable domain, remainder taken from reference TRBV18 and TRBJ1-5, is NAGVMQNPRHLVRRRGQEARLRCSPMKGHSHVYWYRQLPEEGLKFMVYLQKENIIDESGMPKERFSAEFPKEGPSILRIQQVVRGDSAAYFCASSPDSINQPQHFGDGTRLSIL.

The chain is built from TRBV7-8 and TRBJ1-2; D is perhaps TRBD1 (5 bases). Germline V lookup: CDR1 SGHVS, CDR2 FQNEAQ. This CDR3 region has 14 residues. V gave up 7 bases and J gave up 0 bases, with 12 bases separating them. The CDR3 nucleotides read TGTGCCAGCACCGATCGGGGGGCTAACTATGGCTACACCTTC. It encodes CASTDRGANYGYTF.

This clone was detected only a few times. The chain uses TRBV7-2 and TRBJ1-5; D is undetermined. From germline, CDR1 is SGHTA and CDR2 FQGNSA. CDR3 size: 13 residues. The V gene lost 5 bases and the J gene lost 6 bases, with 11 bases spanning the gap. The CDR3: CASSPTRVQPQHF. The CDR3 coding sequence is TGTGCCAGCAGCCCGACGCGGGTTCAGCCCCAGCATTTT. Drawing the rest from reference TRBV7-2 and TRBJ1-5, the complete variable domain is GAGVSQSPSNKVTEKGKDVELRCDPISGHTALYWYRQSLGQGLEFLIYFQGNSAPDKSGLPSDRFSAERTGGSVSTLTIQRTQQEDSAVYLCASSPTRVQPQHFGDGTRLSIL.

The chain uses TRBV3-1 (or the pseudogene TRBV3-2) and TRBJ2-2; D unclear. With 8 bases removed from V and 7 bases from J, the gap between germline ends came to 17 bases. This CDR3 has 14 residues. Looked up from germline, CDR1 is LGHDT and CDR2 is YNNKEL (reference sequence). The CDR3 nucleotides are TGTGCCAGCGGTATCGGCGGCGGAGACGGGGAGCTGTTTTTT. Translating it yields CASGIGGGDGELFF.

The chain links TRBV19 to TRBJ2-7, with 11 nucleotides matching TRBD2. V was pared by 7 bases and J by 6 bases, with 8 bases of the junction left unmatched. CDR3 length: 14 amino acids. Germline lookup yields CDR1 LNHDA and CDR2 SQIVND (reference sequence). Written as DNA, the CDR3 is TGTGCCAGTATGGTGGGACTAGCGGAAGGCGAGCAGTACTTC. It is translated as CASMVGLAEGEQYF.

The rearrangement joins TRBV18 to TRBJ2-2, with a weak D call TRBD1 (6 bases). V lost 6 bases and J 0 bases, leaving 14 bases between the germline ends. The length of the CDR3 is 16 residues. CDR1 and CDR2 (germline): KGHSH, LQKENI. DNA for the CDR3: TGTGCCAGCTCGCCGCAGGGGACGGCGAACACCGGGGAGCTGTTTTTT. Its translation: CASSPQGTANTGELFF.

This chain uses TRBV28 with TRBJ1-6; TRBD1 matches 8 bases. Germline V gene sequence: CDR1 MDHEN, CDR2 SYDVKM. J lost 9 bases, V lost 6 bases, and 10 bases had no gene match. The CDR3 has 15 residues. DNA of the CDR3: TGTGCCAGCAGCTTGGGACAGGCCCAAATTTCACCCCTCCACTTT. It translates to CASSLGQAQISPLHF.